This T cell receptor beta chain emerged from a study of cytomegalovirus exposure and HLA in healthy donors. Across the study: Genetic ancestry analysis placed about 84% of the 410 or so donors that were genotyped in the Caucasian-associated cluster.

Comment on this clone: What it binds is unknown.

General observations from the study: After further analysis at a later stage, roughly 16,000 TCR beta sequences were associated with HLA alleles at 0.05 false discovery rate. Apart from CMV serostatus, no immune exposure information was available.

Primers for the PCR totalled 60 Vbeta and 13 Jbeta. The protocol was immunoSEQ multiplex PCR, while the TCRdb copy is restricted to in-frame clones and leaves out a portion. This sample carries under 110,000 clones, roughly 70% of them seen once, and the ten largest clones take approximately 2.6%. The CDR3 is made up of 15 amino acids. Per the germline V gene, CDR1 is SGDLS and CDR2 is YYNGEE. The V and J ends lost 6 bases and 2 bases, in that order; junction bases with no gene match: 4. The sample was PBMCs. This sequence originates from a male donor in good health and CMV-seropositive. The chain employs TRBV9 and TRBJ2-3, with 12 positions matching TRBD2. The CDR3 spells CASTLAGGPTDTQYF. The CDR3 bases are TGTGCCAGCACCCTAGCGGGAGGGCCCACAGATACGCAGTATTTT.